A selection of T cell receptor beta chains follows, all from one sample in a study of CD8+CD57+ T cells in acquired aplastic anemia. Via MiXCR, TCRdb re-called the reads, giving one row per CDR3 protein. Here the sample spans around 170,000 distinct CDR3 sequences, around half being singletons. The specimen sequenced was sorted CD4+, CD8+, or CD8+CD57+ T cells (not recorded which) from PBMCs. These receptors originate from a human donor with aplastic anemia. CDR3s include the opening cysteine and the closing phenylalanine or tryptophan. A D gene is named only where the DNA matches it firmly. Size is omitted from some rows. Given values are once, few, many or a class for expanded clones.

j_call,d_call,clone_size,v_call,cdr3_aa,cdr3_nt
TRBJ2-1,NA,many,TRBV11-2,CASSLDRDTQQFF,TGTGCCAGCAGCTTAGATCGGGACACCCAACAGTTCTTC
TRBJ2-1,NA,once,TRBV15,CATSRYDSYNEQFF,TGTGCCACCAGCAGGTATGACAGTTACAATGAGCAGTTCTTC
TRBJ1-6,NA,many,TRBV30,CAWSVLGIGNSPLHF,TGTGCCTGGAGTGTACTGGGGATCGGTAATTCACCCCTCCACTTT
TRBJ2-1,NA,many,TRBV5-1,CASSLGGGVSYNEQFF,TGCGCCAGCAGCTTGGGAGGCGGGGTCTCCTACAATGAGCAGTTCTTC
TRBJ2-7,NA,once,TRBV2,CASSEETSAQYF,TGTGCCAGCAGTGAAGAGACCTCGGCGCAGTACTTC
TRBJ2-1,NA,few,TRBV7-3,CASTQYPYNEQFF,TGTGCCAGCACCCAATATCCCTACAATGAGCAGTTCTTC
TRBJ2-6,NA,many,TRBV9,CASSVAPNSGANVLTF,TGTGCCAGCAGCGTAGCCCCCAACTCTGGGGCCAACGTCCTGACTTTC
TRBJ2-7,TRBD1,many,TRBV6-1,CASSPDSAGTGVLYEQYF,TGTGCCAGCAGTCCTGACTCCGCCGGGACAGGGGTCCTCTACGAGCAGTACTTC
TRBJ2-7,NA,many,TRBV6-5,CASSYSAGWAYEQYF,TGTGCCAGCAGTTACTCGGCAGGGTGGGCATACGAGCAGTACTTC
TRBJ2-7,TRBD2,NA,TRBV7-3,CASSPRGVAASYEQYF,TGTGCCAGCAGCCCCCGGGGGGTAGCGGCCTCCTACGAGCAGTACTTC
TRBJ2-3,TRBD2,many,TRBV5-1,CASSGGLAGSLPQYF,TGCGCCAGCAGCGGAGGACTAGCGGGGAGTCTTCCGCAGTATTTT
TRBJ1-3,NA,NA,TRBV6-1,CASSPQEAGNTIYF,TGTGCCAGCAGCCCGCAGGAGGCTGGAAACACCATATATTTT
TRBJ2-1,NA,many,TRBV7-3,CASSLGDEQFF,TGTGCCAGCAGCTTGGGAGATGAGCAGTTCTTC
TRBJ1-1,NA,NA,TRBV2,CASSAGGTEAFF,TGTGCCAGCAGCGCGGGAGGCACTGAAGCTTTCTTT
TRBJ1-6,TRBD1,NA,TRBV7-2,CASSLGQPNSPLHF,TGTGCCAGCAGCTTGGGACAGCCGAATTCACCCCTCCACTTT
TRBJ1-2,NA,few,TRBV24-1,CATSDSGRGYTF,TGTGCCACCAGTGATTCTGGGCGAGGCTACACCTTC
TRBJ2-1,TRBD2,few,TRBV24-1,CATSYSGGSYNEQFF,TGTGCCACCAGTTATAGCGGGGGTTCCTACAATGAGCAGTTCTTC
TRBJ2-1,TRBD2,NA,TRBV5-1,CASSFLAGVVEFF,TGCGCCAGCAGCTTCCTAGCGGGGGTGGTCGAGTTCTTC
TRBJ2-7,NA,NA,TRBV7-2,CASSFGGAYEQYF,TGTGCCAGCAGCTTTGGCGGGGCCTACGAGCAGTACTTC
TRBJ1-2,NA,NA,TRBV2,CASNTRTGAFGYTF,TGTGCCAGCAACACAAGGACCGGCGCTTTTGGCTACACCTTC
TRBJ2-7,NA,NA,TRBV15,CATSRDRVDEQYF,TGTGCCACCAGCAGAGACAGGGTGGACGAGCAGTACTTC
TRBJ2-7,TRBD1,NA,TRBV5-1,CASSLASRDRGWQYF,TGCGCCAGCAGCTTGGCGTCCCGGGACAGGGGATGGCAGTACTTC
TRBJ1-6,NA,NA,TRBV20-1,CSARGANSPLHF,TGCAGTGCTAGGGGAGCGAATTCACCCCTCCACTTT
TRBJ2-5,NA,few,TRBV6-2/TRBV6-3,CASSYPTESSSQYF,TGTGCCAGCAGTTACCCTACCGAGAGTTCGTCCCAGTACTTC
TRBJ1-3,NA,NA,TRBV12-3/TRBV12-4,CASSQRTIYF,TGTGCCAGCAGTCAGCGGACCATATATTTT